Below are 11 T cell receptor beta chains sequenced from a single sample in a study of tumor-infiltrating lymphocytes in primary liver carcinoma. Researchers generated TCR beta cDNA from around 0.55 ug of total RNA, relying on a constant-region primer. A slightly modified ARM-PCR protocol with three nested multiplex PCR rounds produced these TCR beta libraries. TRBV1-TRBV30 forward primers and a C-beta reverse primer were used in the first two PCR rounds, which each ran for approximately 11 cycles. TCRdb reanalysed the multiplex PCR reads using MiXCR and keeps one entry per CDR3 protein. The table shows fewer than 350,000 distinct CDR3 sequences, with 65% occurring only once. Germline DNA was also extracted, and blood RNA was taken from unsorted whole blood. The material sequenced was peripheral blood. The receptors were sampled from a middle-aged man with primary liver carcinoma and hepatitis B virus infection.

This clonotype was seen a few times. V gene TRBV5-5 combines with J gene TRBJ1-5, with D possibly TRBD1 on 5 matching bases. The germline CDR1 and CDR2 sequences are SGHKS and YYEKEE (reference sequence). CDR3 length equals 13 residues. V shed 5 bases and J shed 1 base, with 7 bases lying between them. CDR3 amino acids: CASRWGSNQPQHF. CDR3 nucleotide sequence: TGTGCCAGCAGGTGGGGGAGCAATCAGCCCCAGCATTTT.

This clonotype is a singleton in its sample. The junction departs from germline at one end; a sequencing error may be responsible. The chain carries TRBV5-6 and TRBJ2-3, with D possibly TRBD1 on 5 matching bases. The CDR3 sequence is 13 residues long. CDR1 is SGHDT, CDR2 YYEEEE, per germline. The CDR3 DNA follows: TGTGCCAGCAGCTTGTCCTACACAGGTACGCAGTATTTT. Translated, it gives CASSLSYTGTQYF.

Remarks on this clonotype: An end of the junction differs from the germline gene, which may be a read error. The chain combines TRBV11-2 with TRBJ2-1, with D hard to call. The CDR3 has 15 residues. The germline V gene encodes CDR1 SGHAT and CDR2 FQNNGV. CDR3 DNA sequence: TGTGCCAACAGCTATCGCTTGGGTATGAACAATGAGCTGTTCTTC. Its protein is CANSYRLGMNNELFF.

This clonotype was counted at least ten times. The chain couples TRBV6-5 to TRBJ2-7, with D perhaps given as TRBD1 or TRBD2 (5 bases each). V was clipped by 0 bases and J by 6 bases, with 9 bases between them. The CDR3 consists of 13 residues. Germline V gene sequence: CDR1 MNHEY, CDR2 SVGAGI. The CDR3 spells CASSYSGVGEQYF. The CDR3 nucleotides read TGTGCCAGCAGTTACTCGGGGGTTGGCGAGCAGTACTTC.

For this clonotype: This may come from a read error, since a much larger clone is one base off. This chain joins TRBV4-3 and TRBJ2-2, with D unclear. Germline V gene sequence: CDR1 LGHNA, CDR2 YSLEER. This CDR3 comprises 16 residues. The CDR3 nucleotides read TGCGCCAGCAGCCAGGACGGACGGGCGAACGCCGGGGAGCTGTTTTTT. Protein product: CASSQDGRANAGELFF.

A word on this clonotype: Since a much larger clone is just one base distant, this may be a read error. The chain carries TRBV10-3 and TRBJ1-1; a weak D match, TRBD1 (6 bases). There are 13 residues in the CDR3. The germline gives CDR1 ENHRY, CDR2 SYGVKD. The CDR3 loop reads CVISEMGATEAFF. CDR3 in DNA: TGTGTCATCAGTGAGATGGGGGCGACTGAAGCTTTCTTT.

Worth noting for this clonotype: A much larger clone lies one base from this, so it may be a read error. V usage is TRBV10-3 and J usage is TRBJ2-3; 7 nucleotides agree with TRBD2. The CDR3 spans 15 residues. V shed 4 bases and J 2 bases; nucleotides not matched to a gene: 6. The germline V gene has CDR1 ENHRY and CDR2 SYGVKD. CDR3: CAISGPSGYTDTQYF. The CDR3 nucleotides read TGTGCCATCAGTGGGCCTAGCGGTTACACAGATACGCAGTATTTT.

CDR3: CASSPWRETNEQFF. The CDR3 DNA reads as TGTGCCAGCAGCCCGTGGAGGGAGACTAATGAGCAGTTCTTC. V gene TRBV11-2 combines with J gene TRBJ2-1, with D possibly matching TRBD2 (6 bases). There are 14 residues in the CDR3. Germline CDR1 reads SGHAT; CDR2 reads FQNNGV. Trimming took off 5 bases at V and 7 bases at J, with 15 bases between the two ends.

Notes on this clonotype: This could be a read error, since a much larger clone is one nucleotide away. The genes are TRBV6-1 and TRBJ2-1; D not certain. Trimming stripped 9 bases from V and 0 bases from J, with 21 bases between. The germline CDR1 and CDR2 sequences are MNHNS and SASEGT. The CDR3 runs 17 residues. The CDR3: CARSEKEYYSSYNEQFF. CDR3 DNA sequence: TGTGCCAGAAGCGAAAAGGAGTACTACAGCTCCTACAATGAGCAGTTCTTC.

The V call is TRBV11-2, the J call TRBJ2-7; 7 nucleotides line up with TRBD2. The CDR3 spans 16 residues. The V gene end was trimmed by 5 bases and the J gene end by 5 bases; junction bases not matched to a gene: 15. From germline, CDR1 is SGHAT and CDR2 FQNNGV. The CDR3 coding sequence is TGTGCCAGCAGCATGTGGAACGGGAGGAGTCTCCACGAGCAGTACTTC. This gives the protein CASSMWNGRSLHEQYF.

V is TRBV5-1 and J is TRBJ2-5; D gene unclear. The CDR3 has 13 amino acids. V gave up 1 base and J gave up 5 bases, with 9 bases separating them. Germline values: CDR1 SGHRS, CDR2 YFSETQ. The CDR3 loop reads CASSLLGMETQYF. The CDR3 DNA follows: TGCGCCAGCAGCTTGTTGGGGATGGAGACCCAGTACTTC.